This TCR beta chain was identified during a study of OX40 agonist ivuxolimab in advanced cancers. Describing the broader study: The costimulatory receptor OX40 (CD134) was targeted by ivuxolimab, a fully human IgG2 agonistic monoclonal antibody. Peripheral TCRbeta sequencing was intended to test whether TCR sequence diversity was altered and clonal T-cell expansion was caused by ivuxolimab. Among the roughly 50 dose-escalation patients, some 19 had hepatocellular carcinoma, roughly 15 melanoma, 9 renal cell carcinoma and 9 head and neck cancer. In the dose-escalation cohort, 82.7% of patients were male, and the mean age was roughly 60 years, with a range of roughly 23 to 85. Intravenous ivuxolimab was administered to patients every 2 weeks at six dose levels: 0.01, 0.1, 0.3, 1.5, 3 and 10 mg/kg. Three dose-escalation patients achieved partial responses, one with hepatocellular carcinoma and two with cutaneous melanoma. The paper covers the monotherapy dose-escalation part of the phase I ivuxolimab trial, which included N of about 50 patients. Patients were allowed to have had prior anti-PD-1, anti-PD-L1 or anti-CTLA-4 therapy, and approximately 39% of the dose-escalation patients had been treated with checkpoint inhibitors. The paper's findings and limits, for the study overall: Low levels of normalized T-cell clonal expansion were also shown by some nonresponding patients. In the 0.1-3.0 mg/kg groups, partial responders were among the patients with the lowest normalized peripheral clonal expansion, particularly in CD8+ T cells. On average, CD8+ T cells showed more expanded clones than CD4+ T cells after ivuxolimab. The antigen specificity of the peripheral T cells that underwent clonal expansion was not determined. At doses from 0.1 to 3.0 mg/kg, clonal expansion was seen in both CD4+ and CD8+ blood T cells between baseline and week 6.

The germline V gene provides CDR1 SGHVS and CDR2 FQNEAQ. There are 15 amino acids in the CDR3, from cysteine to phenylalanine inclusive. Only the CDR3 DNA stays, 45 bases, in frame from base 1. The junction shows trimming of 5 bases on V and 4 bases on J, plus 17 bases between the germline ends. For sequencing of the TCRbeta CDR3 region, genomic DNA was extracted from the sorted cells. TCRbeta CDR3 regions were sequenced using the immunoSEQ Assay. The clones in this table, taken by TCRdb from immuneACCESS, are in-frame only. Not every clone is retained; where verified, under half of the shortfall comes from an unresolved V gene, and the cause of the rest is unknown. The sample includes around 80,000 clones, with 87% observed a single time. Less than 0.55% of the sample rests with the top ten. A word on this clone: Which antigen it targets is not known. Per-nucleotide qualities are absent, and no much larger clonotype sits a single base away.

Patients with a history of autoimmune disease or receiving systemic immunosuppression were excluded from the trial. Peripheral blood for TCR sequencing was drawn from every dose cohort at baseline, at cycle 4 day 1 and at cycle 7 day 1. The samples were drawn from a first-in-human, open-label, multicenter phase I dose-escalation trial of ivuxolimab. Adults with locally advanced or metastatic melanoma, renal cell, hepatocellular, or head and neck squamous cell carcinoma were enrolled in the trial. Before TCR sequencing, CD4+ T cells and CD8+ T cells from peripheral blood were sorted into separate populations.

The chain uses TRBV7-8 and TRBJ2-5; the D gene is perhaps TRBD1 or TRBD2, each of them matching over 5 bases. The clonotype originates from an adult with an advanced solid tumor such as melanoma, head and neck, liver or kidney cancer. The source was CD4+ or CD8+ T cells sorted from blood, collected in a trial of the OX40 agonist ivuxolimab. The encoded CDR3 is CASSPTRGRGETQYF. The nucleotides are TGTGCCAGCAGCCCTACTCGGGGACGTGGAGAGACCCAGTACTTC.